This record looks at one TCR beta chain sequence and its context. It lacks a known antigen. Within one base of it there is no much larger clone, and no base qualities were kept. The sample is drawn from a study of cytomegalovirus exposure and HLA in healthy donors (dated by TCRdb to between 2016 and 2019). A note on the overall study: An earlier analysis of roughly 500 of the donors reported 250 to 300 Gb of sequence data and 117 million unique TCR beta sequences from 150 million to 200 million T cells. Around 300 gigabases of sequencing data and 80 million or so unique TCR sequences were included in an early release covering roughly 700 HLA-typed donors. The genetic ancestry cluster associated with self-reported Caucasian donors included approximately 85% of the roughly 390 genotyped donors. The study aimed to test whether cataloging public T cell receptors could reveal signatures of past pathogen exposure. The study used immunosequencing to profile the T cell repertoires of some 600 subjects and linked those repertoires to cytomegalovirus serostatus. A separate validation cohort of roughly 130 different subjects was used in addition to the roughly 670-subject first cohort. The study combined high-throughput TCR immunosequencing, statistical association of individual TCRs with disease status, and machine learning to predict cytomegalovirus infection status. A later analysis re-examined previously published TCR beta repertoires from around 670 donors and added high-resolution HLA genotyping to investigate patterns of TCR occurrence. In the later analysis, no new phenotypic data were used to find candidate immune exposures; instead, reliance was placed on TCR beta sequences and their occurrence across donors. An earlier analysis of roughly 580 of the donors used high-throughput TCR beta sequencing to judge whether each TCR beta V gene segment behaved as functional or pseudogenic. Donor age, sex, ethnicity and CMV serostatus were compiled together with the repertoire data. A later genetic analysis took genome-wide SNP genotypes for about 55% of the roughly 700 donors and used that subset as a discovery cohort. All discovery cohort repertoires had been generated on a single sequencing platform. HLA typing covered class I and class II loci at four-digit resolution. Typing coverage varied by locus: roughly 629-630 donors for A, B, C, DRB1 and DQB1; about 520 for DQA1; approximately 570 for DPA1; approximately 490 for DPB1. Because of strong linkage in the cohort, roughly five DR-DQ haplotypes were treated as single units for association and clustering. On average, roughly 250,000 unique TCR beta nucleotide sequences were sequenced per donor among 398 genotyped donors of the cohort, with 15% to 20% of those sequences being non-productive. What the research found in general, with its limitations: Assigning TCR associations to individual alleles was difficult when HLA alleles, especially DR and DQ, strongly co-occurred. An earlier analysis of some 560 of the donors showed that most TCR beta V segments appeared in productive rearrangements either about 87% or about 30% of the time, which broadly matched IMGT annotations. For the cohort, immune exposure information was limited to CMV serostatus. Compared with equally common non-associated chains, HLA-associated TCR beta chains in a later analysis were more clonally expanded and had lower generation probabilities. A further reported finding was that TCR beta sequences accurately predicted the HLA-A and HLA-B alleles for most subjects in the first cohort. In a later analysis, TCR association rates were found to vary across HLA loci, with the most associated TCRs seen for DRB1 alleles and the fewest for HLA-C alleles. Some IMGT-functional V segments, including TRBV6-2 and TRBV6-3, could not be distinguished by the 87-base-pair reads and were therefore excluded. A total of roughly 160 TCR beta chains were listed by the study as associated with cytomegalovirus. Across donors, most TCR sequences were observed very rarely, whereas some public TCRs were present in many individuals. Because HLA typing was unavailable for some donors at each locus, only the typed subset was used in association tests. Linkage disequilibrium might explain the correlated functional status among segregating V segments, but an unknown experimental factor could not be excluded. A cluster of highly shared sequence variants was judged likely to represent a technical artifact of the sequencing pipeline. The classifier was reported to diagnose cytomegalovirus status with high specificity and sensitivity in both the original cohort and the validation cohort. A later genetic analysis reported fewer N-insertions in productive TCRs among donors in an Asian-associated ancestry cluster than the approximately 700-donor mean. Only TCR beta chains were sequenced in this cohort, and the absence of alpha or paired-chain data limited detectable features. The earlier analysis of some 540 of the donors excluded seventeen rarely observed V segments, including chromosome 9 orphons, because counts were too low. Sequencing depth was assumed to be roughly uniform across donors in the presence/absence analyses, though that assumption may not hold. Three of the identified cytomegalovirus-associated TCR beta chains were confirmed in vitro to be specific for cytomegalovirus antigens. According to a later analysis, parvovirus B19, influenza, CMV and Epstein-Barr virus appeared linked to several top co-occurrence clusters. It was suggested by the authors that the approach could potentially be generalized to other disease states and immunological phenotypes. A later analysis associated 15,000 or so TCR beta sequences with specific HLA alleles at a false discovery rate of 0.05. According to a later analysis, most CMV-associated TCR beta chains appeared to be HLA-restricted, and the HLA associations seemed to be driven largely by CMV exposure. V-gene and J-gene trimming of TCR beta chains was associated with a missense DCLRE1C variant in a later genetic analysis, and the association was replicated in an independent cohort.

The junction shows trimming of 0 bases on V and 5 bases on J, and the gene matches do not reach 4 bases of it. Its CDR3 holds 14 amino acids, cysteine through phenylalanine. This entry keeps only the CDR3 DNA: 42 bases, framed from base 1. The germline V gene (reference sequence) supplies CDR1 SGHNT and CDR2 YYREEE. The library came from the immunoSEQ multiplex PCR assay. A mixture of 60 forward primers for TCR Vbeta segments and 13 reverse primers for TCR Jbeta segments was used in the multiplex PCR. A multiplex PCR assay on genomic DNA amplified the CDR3 region of rearranged TCR beta genes. On the Illumina HiSeq System, the amplified TCR beta libraries were sequenced as 87-base-pair reads. The source study handled its data this way. A later analysis counted about 82 million unique TCR beta chains across the 600 to 850 repertoires, and roughly 9.9 million of these chains were shared by at least two donors. A nearest-neighbor algorithm error-corrected the raw reads and collapsed the reads into unique sequences, merging closely related sequences to remove PCR and sequencing errors. To assign V, D and J gene segments, CDR3 sequences were aligned to IMGT reference sequences. Each retained sequence needed at least a six-nucleotide match to both a V gene segment and a J gene segment. A rearrangement was called productive if the CDR3 had no stop codons and remained in frame with V and J, and every other rearrangement was called non-productive. Following IMGT convention, CDR3 was defined as the stretch from the second conserved V-encoded cysteine to the conserved J-encoded phenylalanine. The earlier analysis of fewer than 700 of the donors excluded sequences that lacked an unambiguous match to a single V gene segment. In an earlier analysis of several hundred of the donors, V segments were called functional above 56.7% productive rearrangements and were called segregating when the between-donor standard deviation exceeded 5%. A statistical classification framework was developed to diagnose cytomegalovirus status using the catalog of TCR beta chain sequences. V and J gene assignment, in a later analysis, came from comparing TCR nucleotide sequences with IMGT/GENE-DB human TR gene sequences. A later analysis assigned CDR3 sequences and most-parsimonious VDJ recombination scenarios with the TCRdist pipeline. A later analysis defined each TCR beta chain by its CDR3 amino acid sequence plus V-gene family, and excluded reads lacking a unique V-gene family. To address suspected cross-contamination and a sequencing artifact, a later analysis removed 592 highly shared, low-generation-probability nucleotide sequences. For each public chain, a later analysis derived a clonal expansion index from normalized ranks of inferred template counts within each repertoire. Generation probabilities in a later analysis came from a VDJ recombination model fitted to out-of-frame rearrangements, and those results were checked against IGoR. In a later analysis, hypergeometric tests were used to score TCR-TCR, TCR-HLA and TCR-CMV co-occurrence, with a repertoire-size bias correction applied to TCR pairs. In a later analysis, false discovery rates were estimated by permuting HLA or CMV assignments 20 times. In a later analysis, co-occurring TCRs were grouped using DBSCAN, and TCRdist sequence similarity was added for clustering within HLA-allele-positive subsets. For co-occurrence clustering, repertoires with fewer than 30,000 or more than 120,000 public chains were excluded, along with a handful of repertoires with anomalous nucleotide sharing. Imported from immuneACCESS, the table was reduced by TCRdb to in-frame sequences with V and J called. These copies leave out some clones; in studies compared against another copy, an unresolved V gene accounts for under half, and the cause of the remainder is not known. Clone size and V and J calls were adopted from that table, with D and trimming inferred from the DNA. In this sample the table shows some 220,000 clones, roughly 73% of which occur a single time. In total, the top ten clones hold 0.45% to 0.5% of the sample.

In total, 500 to 700 healthy bone marrow donors made up the cohort. At the time of sampling, all cohort members were nominally healthy, though unrecorded immune exposures were likely present. The donor was CMV seronegative and was included in the group of a few hundred seronegative cohort members. Every donor gave a peripheral blood sample, and the peripheral blood mononuclear cells from that sample were used for TCR beta sequencing. Genomic DNA was extracted from the blood cell samples with the Qiagen DNeasy Blood Extraction Kit. Sequenced: PBMCs. The receptor comes from a boy under 18 in good health and CMV-seronegative. The chain uses TRBV5-4 and TRBJ2-5, with 7 central nucleotides matching TRBD2. The CDR3 here reads CASSLVFGGETQYF. The nucleotide sequence is TGTGCCAGCAGCTTGGTTTTCGGGGGGGAGACCCAGTACTTC.